This record covers a single T cell receptor (beta chain). The record originates from a study of blood T cells in healthy people across ages. Primers used in a second PCR of about 6 to 11 cycles were a sample-barcoded 5' primer and a J-beta primer mix. TCRdb analysed the 5' RACE reads with MiXCR anew, one entry per CDR3 protein. The sample shows roughly 2 million distinct CDR3 sequences, roughly 49% of them seen only once. The CDR3 runs 16 residues. The ends were cut back, 5 bases at V and 5 bases at J, with 21 bases in the middle. CDR1 SGHTA and CDR2 FQGNSA come from the germline V gene. V is TRBV7-2 and J is TRBJ2-5; perhaps TRBD2 as D (5 bases). This TCR derives from a woman in her thirties or forties in good health. The sequenced sample was blood. CDR3 nucleotides: TGTGCCAGCAGCCTACGTATCCCGGACTCTCGGGAGACCCAGTACTTC. Its protein product is CASSLRIPDSRETQYF.